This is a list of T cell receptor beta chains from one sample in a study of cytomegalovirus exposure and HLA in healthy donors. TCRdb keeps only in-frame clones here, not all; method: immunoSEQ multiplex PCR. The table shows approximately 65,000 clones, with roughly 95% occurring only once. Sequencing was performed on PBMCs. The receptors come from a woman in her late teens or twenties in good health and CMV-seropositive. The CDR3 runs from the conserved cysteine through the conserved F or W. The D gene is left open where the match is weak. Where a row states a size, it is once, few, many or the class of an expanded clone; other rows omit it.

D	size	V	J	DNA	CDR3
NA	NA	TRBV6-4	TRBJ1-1	TGTGCCAGCAGTGACTCAGGCGGCGGGAAGGTTAGAGCTTTCTTT	CASSDSGGGKVRAFF
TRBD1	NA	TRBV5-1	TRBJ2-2	TGCGCCAGCAGCGTCCCGGGACAGGGGGCACGTGGTGACACCGGGGAGCTGTTTTTT	CASSVPGQGARGDTGELFF
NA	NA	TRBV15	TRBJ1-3	TGTGCCACCAGCAGAGAATTGGGGAGTGGAAACACCATATATTTT	CATSRELGSGNTIYF
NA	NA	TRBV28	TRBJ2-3	TGTGCCAGCAGCGTAGCGTCTACTAGCACAGATACGCAGTATTTT	CASSVASTSTDTQYF
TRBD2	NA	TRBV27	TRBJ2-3	TGTGCCAGCAGTTTTGGCAGGGTGGGACTAGCGGGATCTAGCACAGATACGCAGTATTTT	CASSFGRVGLAGSSTDTQYF
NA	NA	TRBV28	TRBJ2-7	TGTGCCAGCAGTTTGACGGCGGGGGAGCAGTACTTC	CASSLTAGEQYF
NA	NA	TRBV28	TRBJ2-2	TGTGCCAGCAGTTGGTGGAGCACCGGGGAGCTGTTTTTT	CASSWWSTGELFF
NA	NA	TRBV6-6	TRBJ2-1	TGTGCCAGCAGTTACTCGCGCGAATACAATGAGCAGTTCTTC	CASSYSREYNEQFF
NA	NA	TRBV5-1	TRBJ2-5	TGCGCCAGCAGCCCCCCGGTGGTTTTATTACAAGAGACCCAGTACTTC	CASSPPVVLLQETQYF
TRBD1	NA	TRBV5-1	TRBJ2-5	TGCGCCAGCAGCGCAGGGACAGGGAGGATCGAGACCCAGTACTTC	CASSAGTGRIETQYF
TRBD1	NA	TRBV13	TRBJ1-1	TGTGCCAGCAATTATGGGACAGGGGGCTTTGGGGCTGAAGCTTTCTTT	CASNYGTGGFGAEAFF
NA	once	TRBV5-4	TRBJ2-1	TGTGCCAGCAGCTTTAGAAGGGTTGGGGCCAATGAGCAGTTCTTC	CASSFRRVGANEQFF
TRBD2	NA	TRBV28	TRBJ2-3	TGTGCCAGCAGTGTTACTAGCGGGAGGGCCAGAGATACGCAGTATTTT	CASSVTSGRARDTQYF
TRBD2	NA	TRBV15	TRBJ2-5	TGTGCCACCAGCAGAGAGGCTAGCGGGAGTCCTAGGGAGACCCAGTACTTC	CATSREASGSPRETQYF
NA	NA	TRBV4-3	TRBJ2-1	TGCGCCAGCAGCCAAGTCAGGGATTTTACCTACAATGAGCAGTTCTTC	CASSQVRDFTYNEQFF
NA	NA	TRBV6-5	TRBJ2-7	TGTGCCAGCAGTTACACCTCTGGGGCCGAGCAGTACTTC	CASSYTSGAEQYF
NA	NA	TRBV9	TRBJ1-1	TGTGCCAGCAGCGTAGCAGGTACGGGAACTGAAGCTTTCTTT	CASSVAGTGTEAFF
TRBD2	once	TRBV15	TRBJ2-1	TGTGCCACCAGCAGAACGGCTAGCGGGACCCGAGGGAGGGTCAATGAGCAGTTCTTC	CATSRTASGTRGRVNEQFF
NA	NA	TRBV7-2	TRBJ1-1	TGTGCCAGCAGCCGACCGGGGGGGGGCACTGAAGCTTTCTTT	CASSRPGGGTEAFF
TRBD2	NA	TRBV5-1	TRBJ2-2	TGCGCCAGCAGGTTAGCGGGAGTGACCGGGGAGCTGTTTTTT	CASRLAGVTGELFF
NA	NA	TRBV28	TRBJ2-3	TGTGCCATTGCCCGGAGAGCAGATACGCAGTATTTT	CAIARRADTQYF
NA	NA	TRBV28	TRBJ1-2	TGTGCCAGCAGTTTATGGAGGGACTTATCCTATGGCTACACCTTC	CASSLWRDLSYGYTF
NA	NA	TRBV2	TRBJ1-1	TGTGCCAGCAGTGAACAGGGATTTCGTGCTGAAGCTTTCTTT	CASSEQGFRAEAFF
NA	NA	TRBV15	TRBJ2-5	TGTGCCACCAGCAAGAACTTGCTAGCGATAACCCAGACCCAGTACTTC	CATSKNLLAITQTQYF
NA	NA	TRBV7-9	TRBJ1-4	TGTGCCATACTAGGAGAGGAGGATGAAAAACTGTTTTTT	CAILGEEDEKLFF
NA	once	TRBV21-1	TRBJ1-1	TGTGCCGGAAAGGGAGCCCTCCTTGGGGACACTGAAGCTTTCTTT	CAGKGALLGDTEAFF
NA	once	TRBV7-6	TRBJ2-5	TGTGCCAGCAGCTTTTTGGAGGAAAAAGAGACCCAGTACTTC	CASSFLEEKETQYF
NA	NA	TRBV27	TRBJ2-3	TGTGCCAGCAGTCTCGGGTTCACAGATACGCAGTATTTT	CASSLGFTDTQYF
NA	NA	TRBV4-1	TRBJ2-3	TGCGCCAGCAGCCAAGAACGGGATACGCAGTATTTT	CASSQERDTQYF
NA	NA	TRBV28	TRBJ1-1	TGTGCCAGCACCATATCCAAACTCATGGCGGCCATTGGCACTGAAGCTTTCTTT	CASTISKLMAAIGTEAFF
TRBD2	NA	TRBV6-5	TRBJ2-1	TGTGCCAGCAGTCCCGCGGGGGGGAGGATGAATGAGCAGTTCTTC	CASSPAGGRMNEQFF
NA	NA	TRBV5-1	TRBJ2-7	TGCGCCAGCAGCTTGTGGGGGGACGAGTCCTACGAGCAGTACTTC	CASSLWGDESYEQYF
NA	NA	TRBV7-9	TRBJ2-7	TGTGCCAGCAGCGGGGCAGGGGCCGCCTACGAGCAGTACTTC	CASSGAGAAYEQYF
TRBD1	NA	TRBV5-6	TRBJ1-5	TGTGCCAGCAGCTTGGCCGGAGGGACAGGTTGGAATCAGCCCCAGCATTTT	CASSLAGGTGWNQPQHF
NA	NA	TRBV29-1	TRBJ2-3	TGCAGCGTTGCTTCGGGGGTCCCAGATACGCAGTATTTT	CSVASGVPDTQYF
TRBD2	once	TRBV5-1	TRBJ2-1	TGCGCCAGCAGCTCGGGCGGGACTACTCCTTACAATGAGCAGTTCTTC	CASSSGGTTPYNEQFF
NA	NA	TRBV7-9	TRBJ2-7	TGTGCCAGCAGCCCTCAGGTAGGGGGTTCCTACGAGCAGTACTTC	CASSPQVGGSYEQYF
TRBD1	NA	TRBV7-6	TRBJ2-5	TGTGCCAGCAGCTGGACAGGACAAGAGACCCAGTACTTC	CASSWTGQETQYF
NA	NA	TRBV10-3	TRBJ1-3	TGTGCCATCAGTGCTAGTCCCGTCGTCTCTGGAAACACCATATATTTT	CAISASPVVSGNTIYF
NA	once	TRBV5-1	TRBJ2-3	TGCGCCAGCAGCCCCAGCCTTCCAGGCCGGTCTTACTCTAGCACAGATACGCAGTATTTT	CASSPSLPGRSYSSTDTQYF
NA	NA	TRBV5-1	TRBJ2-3	TGCGCCAGCAGCTCAAACCTAGCGTCCCTTAGCACAGATACGCAGTATTTT	CASSSNLASLSTDTQYF
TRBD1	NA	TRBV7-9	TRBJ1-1	TGTGCCAGCAGGCTTTGGGACAGGGGTTCTGAAGCTTTCTTT	CASRLWDRGSEAFF
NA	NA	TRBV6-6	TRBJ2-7	TGTGCCAGCAGTTACGAAGGAGAAGAGCAGTACTTC	CASSYEGEEQYF
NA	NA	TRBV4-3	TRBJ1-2	TGCGCCAGCAGCCAAGATCGCAGGGAAAACTATGGCTACACCTTC	CASSQDRRENYGYTF
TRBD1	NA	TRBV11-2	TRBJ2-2	TGTGCCAGCAGCCCCGGGACAGGGTCCACCGGGGAGCTGTTTTTT	CASSPGTGSTGELFF
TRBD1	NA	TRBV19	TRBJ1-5	TGTGCCAGTAGAAAACAGGGGGGTGTCAATCAGCCCCAGCATTTT	CASRKQGGVNQPQHF
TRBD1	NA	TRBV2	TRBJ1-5	TGTGCCAGCAGTGAATTAGGGGGCGGTCAGCCCCAGCATTTT	CASSELGGGQPQHF
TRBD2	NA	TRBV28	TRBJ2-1	TGTGCCAGCAGCCCCGGGACTAGCGGGATGAATGAGCAGTTCTTC	CASSPGTSGMNEQFF
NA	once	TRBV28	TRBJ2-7	TGTGCCAGCAGTTTGGGGAGCTCCTACGAGCAGTACTTC	CASSLGSSYEQYF
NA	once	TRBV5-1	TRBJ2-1	TGCGCCAGCAGCCCGGGGCTAGCGTCCTACAATGAGCAGTTCTTC	CASSPGLASYNEQFF
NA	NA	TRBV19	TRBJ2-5	TGTGCCAGTAGCAGATCCCCGGCGGTACAAGAGACCCAGTACTTC	CASSRSPAVQETQYF
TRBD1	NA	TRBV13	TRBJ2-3	TGTGCCAGCAGCTTCGGGACAGTCACAGATACGCAGTATTTT	CASSFGTVTDTQYF
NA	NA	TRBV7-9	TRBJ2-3	TGTGCCAGCAGCCCGACTAGTTCGGGCACAGATACGCAGTATTTT	CASSPTSSGTDTQYF
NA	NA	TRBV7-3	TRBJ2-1	TGTGCCAGCAGCTTAAACAGGGAAGATGAGCAGTTCTTC	CASSLNREDEQFF